The source of this TCR beta chain is a study of identical twins. Overall study results and limits: Cross-sectional statistical analysis, not tracking of the same donors, underpinned the conclusions.

The CDR3 totals 12 residues. Per germline, CDR1 SQVTM and CDR2 ANQGSEA. V was cut by 5 bases and J by 9 bases, with 14 bases left in between. TCRdb used MiXCR to reprocess the 5' RACE reads, holding one entry per CDR3 protein. The data contain about 690,000 distinct CDR3 sequences, about 20% of them seen just once; the ten biggest clones take up roughly 4%. This clonotype was seen only a few times. Its antigen is still unknown. This same sample was also part of a study on T cells expressing NK-cell markers.

The chain links TRBV29-1 to TRBJ2-1; D is undetermined. This sequence originates from a woman between 18 and 29 years old in good health. The sample comprised PBMCs. CDR3 sequence reads: CSVLGPLGEQFF. For the CDR3, the DNA is TGCAGCGTTCTTGGCCCCCTGGGTGAGCAGTTCTTC.